Given below is one TCR beta chain in context. This record belongs to a study of blood T cell repertoires in COVID-19. Study-level information: Both acute and convalescent COVID-19 samples were obtained from the United States, Italy and Spain. T cells, B-cell-depleted T cells, or PBMCs supplied cDNA or gDNA.

Authors' processing steps: Nucleated cell counts were estimated from reference gene primer amplification. Profiling relied on immunoSEQ multiplex PCR, and the TCRdb table lists in-frame clones only, not all of them. The V and J calls and the clone size are those of that table, but D and trimming were determined from the DNA. The sample yields over 100,000 clones, around 80% seen once. V was pared by 1 base and J by 1 base, with 9 bases of the junction left unmatched. Germline CDR1 SGHVS, CDR2 FQNEAQ. The CDR3 contains 18 residues. The sample taken for sequencing was peripheral blood. The sequence was obtained from a man aged 60 to 75 with active or convalescent COVID-19. This chain uses TRBV7-8 with TRBJ2-7, with 11 bases aligning to TRBD2. The CDR3 DNA reads as TGTGCCAGCAGCTTAGGTAGCGGGAGGGCGGAAGGTTCCTACGAGCAGTACTTC. It translates to CASSLGSGRAEGSYEQYF.